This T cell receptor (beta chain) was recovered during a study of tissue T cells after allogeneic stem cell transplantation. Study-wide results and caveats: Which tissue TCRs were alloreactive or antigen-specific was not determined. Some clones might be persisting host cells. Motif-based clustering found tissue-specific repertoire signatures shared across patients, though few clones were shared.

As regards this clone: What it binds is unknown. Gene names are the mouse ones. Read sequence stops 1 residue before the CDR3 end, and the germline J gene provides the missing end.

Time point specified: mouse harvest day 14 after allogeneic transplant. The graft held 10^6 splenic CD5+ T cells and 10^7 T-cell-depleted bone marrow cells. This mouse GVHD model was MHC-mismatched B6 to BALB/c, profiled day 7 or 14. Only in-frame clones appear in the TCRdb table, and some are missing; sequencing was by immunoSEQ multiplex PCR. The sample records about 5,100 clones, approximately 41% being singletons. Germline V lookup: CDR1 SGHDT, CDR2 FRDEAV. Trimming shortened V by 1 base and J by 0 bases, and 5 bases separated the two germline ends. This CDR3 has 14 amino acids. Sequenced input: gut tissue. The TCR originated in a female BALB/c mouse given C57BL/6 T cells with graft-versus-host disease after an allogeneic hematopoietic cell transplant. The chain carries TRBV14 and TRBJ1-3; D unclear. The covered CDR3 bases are TGTGCCAGCAGTTTCGGCAGTTCTGGAAATACGCTCTAT. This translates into CASSFGSSGNTLY. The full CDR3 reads CASSFGSSGNTLYF.